Below, 12 T cell receptor beta chains from the same sample are listed, as sequenced in a study of blood T cells in healthy people across ages. A second PCR, run for about 7 to 12 cycles, used a sample-barcoded 5' primer plus a J-beta primer mix. TCRdb itself ran the 5' RACE reads through MiXCR, one entry per CDR3 protein. The sample includes 800,000 or so distinct CDR3 sequences, roughly 25% of them seen just once. These data are also associated with another study on T cells of mothers and their children.

What was sequenced was blood. Every receptor here comes from a boy aged 5-17 years in good health.

This clonotype was seen more than once but under ten times. The J gene is TRBJ2-7, the V gene TRBV11-2; D is unresolved. The CDR3 consists of 14 residues. Deletions cut 1 base from V and 1 base from J, with 8 bases between. Looked up from germline, CDR1 is SGHAT and CDR2 is FQNNGV. The CDR3 sequence: CASSLVKGSYEQYF. As DNA, the CDR3 is TGTGCCAGCAGCTTAGTAAAAGGGTCCTACGAGCAGTACTTC.

V is TRBV29-1 and J is TRBJ2-7, with 10 bases matching TRBD1. The CDR3 consists of 14 residues. V shed 4 bases, J shed 5 bases, and the junction held 8 bases outside the gene matches. Germline assignment: CDR1 SQVTM and CDR2 ANQGSEA. The CDR3 spells CSVARFGQGDEQYF. CDR3 nucleotide sequence: TGCAGCGTTGCTAGGTTTGGACAGGGGGACGAGCAGTACTTC.

There are a few counts of this clonotype. V and J are TRBV10-3 and TRBJ2-7; 10 bases line up with TRBD2. The CDR3 has 16 amino acids. The trim removed 6 bases at V and 4 bases at J, leaving 12 bases unmatched. Germline CDR1 is ENHRY and CDR2 is SYGVKD. The CDR3 region is CAISLPIAGGTYEQYF. The CDR3 bases are TGTGCCATCAGCTTACCTATAGCGGGGGGTACGTACGAGCAGTACTTC.

A note on this clonotype: Germline and junction disagree at one end, which may indicate a read error. V gene TRBV4-2 combines with J gene TRBJ2-7; TRBD2 aligns across 9 bases. CDR1 is LGHNA and CDR2 is YNFKEQ in the germline V gene. The CDR3 has 17 amino acids. This CDR3 is CTSSQENQAGGPYEQYF. The CDR3 DNA is TGTACCAGCAGCCAAGAAAACCAGGCGGGAGGGCCTTACGAGCAGTACTTC.

This clonotype was detected only a few times. CDR3 amino acids: CASRQGQGREGTQYF. CDR3 nucleotide sequence: TGTGCCAGCAGACAAGGACAGGGGAGGGAAGGGACCCAGTACTTC. The rearrangement joins TRBV12-3 or TRBV12-4 to TRBJ2-5, with 9 bases fitting TRBD1. Trimming at V came to 6 bases and at J to 7 bases, leaving 12 bases not matched to a gene. The CDR3 runs 15 residues.

This chain connects TRBV11-2 to TRBJ1-2; 7 bases map to TRBD1. The CDR3 has 15 residues. Germline loops: CDR1 SGHAT, CDR2 FQNNGV. J lost 5 bases, V lost 1 base, and 7 bases had no gene match. The DNA of the CDR3 is TGTGCCAGCAGCTTAGGTGTCAGGGGGGTTTATGGCTACACCTTC. It is translated as CASSLGVRGVYGYTF. The full variable domain, with the rest looked up from reference TRBV11-2 and TRBJ1-2, is EAGVAQSPRYKIIEKRQSVAFWCNPISGHATLYWYQQILGQGPKLLIQFQNNGVVDDSQLPKDRFSAERLKGVDSTLKIQPAKLEDSAVYLCASSLGVRGVYGYTFGSGTRLTVV.

The chain is built from TRBV9 and TRBJ1-2; 8 bases agree with TRBD1. The CDR3 is made up of 16 amino acids. V trimming: 3 bases; J trimming: 6 bases; junction bases outside the gene matches: 13. Germline V lookup: CDR1 SGDLS, CDR2 YYNGEE. For the CDR3, the DNA is TGTGCCAGCAGCGGAGCCGGGACAGGTAGCTACGATGGCTACACCTTC. Encoded protein: CASSGAGTGSYDGYTF.

V is TRBV29-1 and J is TRBJ2-2; D call uncertain. V gave up 7 bases and J gave up 6 bases, with 9 bases separating them. Germline CDR1 SQVTM, CDR2 ANQGSEA. This CDR3 comprises 11 residues. CDR3 amino acids: CSARKSGELFF. The CDR3 DNA is TGCAGCGCCCGAAAGTCCGGGGAGCTGTTTTTT.

The chain has TRBV29-1 and TRBJ1-2, with D possibly TRBD1 on 5 matching bases. V was clipped by 2 bases and J by 8 bases, with 9 bases between them. The germline V gene has CDR1 SQVTM and CDR2 ANQGSEA. This CDR3 comprises 11 residues. The DNA of the CDR3 is TGCAGCGTTGAACAGGGTCGCGGCTACACCTTC. Its translation is CSVEQGRGYTF.

Notes on this clonotype: At one end the junction does not follow the germline gene, possibly because of a read error. The genes are TRBV3-1 and TRBJ1-1, with TRBD1 as a possible D gene (5 bases). Germline lookup yields CDR1 LGHDT and CDR2 YNNKEL (reference sequence). The CDR3 is 11 residues long. DNA for the CDR3: TGTGCCAGCAGCCAAGGCAGGGTCTCATCCTTT. Translation gives CASSQGRVSSF. The full variable domain, completed using reference TRBV3-1 and TRBJ1-1, is DTAVSQTPKYLVTQMGNDKSIKCEQNLGHDTMYWYKQDSKKFLKIMFSYNNKELIINETVPNRFSPKSPDKAHLNLHINSLELGDSAVYFCASSQGRVSSFGQGTRLTVV.

The chain is built from TRBV20-1 and TRBJ2-7; 7 bases agree with TRBD1. The CDR3 length is 16 residues. V lost 3 bases, J lost 4 bases, and 15 bases stayed unmatched. Germline CDR1 is DFQATT and CDR2 is SNEGSKA (reference sequence). This chain's CDR3 is CSARGIQGDSLYEQYF. As DNA, the CDR3 is TGCAGTGCTAGGGGTATTCAAGGGGACAGTTTGTACGAGCAGTACTTC.

This clonotype appeared a few times. This chain links TRBV6-6 with TRBJ1-4; D not resolved. V shed 2 bases and J shed 4 bases, with 14 bases lying between them. The CDR3 has 16 residues. CDR1 and CDR2 (germline): MNHNY, SVGAGI (reference sequence). The DNA of the CDR3 is TGTGCCAGCAGTTACCCGGACGCCTGGGGTAATGAAAAACTGTTTTTT. Translation gives CASSYPDAWGNEKLFF.